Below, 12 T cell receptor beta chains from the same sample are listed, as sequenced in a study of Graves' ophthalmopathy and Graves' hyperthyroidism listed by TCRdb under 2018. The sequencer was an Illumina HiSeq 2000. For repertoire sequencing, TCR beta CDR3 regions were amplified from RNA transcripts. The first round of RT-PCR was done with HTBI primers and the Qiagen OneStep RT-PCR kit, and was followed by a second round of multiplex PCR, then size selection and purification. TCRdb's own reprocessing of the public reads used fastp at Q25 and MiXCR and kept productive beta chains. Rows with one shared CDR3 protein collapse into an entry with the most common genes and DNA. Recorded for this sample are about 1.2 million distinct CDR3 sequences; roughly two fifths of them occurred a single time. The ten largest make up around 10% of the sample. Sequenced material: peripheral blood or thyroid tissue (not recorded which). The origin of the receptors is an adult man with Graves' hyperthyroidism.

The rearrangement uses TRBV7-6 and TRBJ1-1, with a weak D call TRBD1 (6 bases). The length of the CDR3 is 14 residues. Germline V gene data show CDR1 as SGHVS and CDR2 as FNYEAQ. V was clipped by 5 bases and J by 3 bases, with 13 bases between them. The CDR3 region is CASSAEQGYTEAFF. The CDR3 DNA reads TGTGCCAGCAGCGCCGAACAGGGTTACACTGAAGCTTTCTTT.

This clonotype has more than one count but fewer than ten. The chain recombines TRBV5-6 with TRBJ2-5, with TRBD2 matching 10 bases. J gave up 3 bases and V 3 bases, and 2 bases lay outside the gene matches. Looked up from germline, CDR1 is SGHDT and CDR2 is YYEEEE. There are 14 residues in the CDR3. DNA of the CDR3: TGTGCCAGCAGCTCGGGACTAGCGAAAGAGACCCAGTACTTC. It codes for CASSSGLAKETQYF.

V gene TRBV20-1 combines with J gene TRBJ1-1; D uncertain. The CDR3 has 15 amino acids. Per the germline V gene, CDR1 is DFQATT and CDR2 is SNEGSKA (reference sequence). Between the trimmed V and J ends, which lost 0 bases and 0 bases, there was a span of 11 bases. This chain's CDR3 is CSARDLVGMNTEAFF. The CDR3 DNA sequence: TGCAGTGCTAGAGATCTTGTGGGTATGAACACTGAAGCTTTCTTT.

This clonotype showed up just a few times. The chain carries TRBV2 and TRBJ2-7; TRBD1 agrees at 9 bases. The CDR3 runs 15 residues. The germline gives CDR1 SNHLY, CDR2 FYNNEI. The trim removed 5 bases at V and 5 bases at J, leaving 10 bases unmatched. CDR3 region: CASSTTGTGTNEQYF. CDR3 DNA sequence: TGTGCCAGCAGTACAACCGGGACAGGGACCAACGAGCAGTACTTC.

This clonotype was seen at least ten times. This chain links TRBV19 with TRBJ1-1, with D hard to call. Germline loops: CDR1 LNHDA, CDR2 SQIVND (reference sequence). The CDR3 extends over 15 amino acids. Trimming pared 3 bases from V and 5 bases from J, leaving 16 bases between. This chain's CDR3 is CASSIKAGGYTEAFF. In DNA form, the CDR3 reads TGTGCCAGTAGTATTAAAGCCGGCGGGTATACTGAAGCTTTCTTT. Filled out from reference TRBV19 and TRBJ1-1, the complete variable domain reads DGGITQSPKYLFRKEGQNVTLSCEQNLNHDAMYWYRQDPGQGLRLIYYSQIVNDFQKGDIAEGYSVSREKKESFPLTVTSAQKNPTAFYLCASSIKAGGYTEAFFGQGTRLTVV.

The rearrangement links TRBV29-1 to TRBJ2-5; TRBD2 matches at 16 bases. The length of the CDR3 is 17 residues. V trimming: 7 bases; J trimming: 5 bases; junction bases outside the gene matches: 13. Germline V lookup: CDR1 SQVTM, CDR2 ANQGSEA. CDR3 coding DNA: TGCAGCGCACCAAAGCGGGGGGGACTAGCGGGAGGGGAGACCCAGTACTTC. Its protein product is CSAPKRGGLAGGETQYF.

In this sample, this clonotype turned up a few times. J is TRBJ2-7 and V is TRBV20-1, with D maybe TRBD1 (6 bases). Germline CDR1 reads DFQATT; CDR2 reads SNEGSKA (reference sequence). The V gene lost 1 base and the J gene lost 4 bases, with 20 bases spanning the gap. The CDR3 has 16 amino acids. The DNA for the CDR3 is TGCAGTGCTAGAGTTCGGGCCCCGTTGACAGGATACGAGCAGTACTTC. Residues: CSARVRAPLTGYEQYF.

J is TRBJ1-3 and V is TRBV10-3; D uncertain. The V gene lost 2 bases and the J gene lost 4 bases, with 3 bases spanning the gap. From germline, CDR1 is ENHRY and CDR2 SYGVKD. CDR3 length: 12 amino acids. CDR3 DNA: TGTGCCATCAGTGAGCGGGGAAACACCATATATTTT. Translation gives CAISERGNTIYF.

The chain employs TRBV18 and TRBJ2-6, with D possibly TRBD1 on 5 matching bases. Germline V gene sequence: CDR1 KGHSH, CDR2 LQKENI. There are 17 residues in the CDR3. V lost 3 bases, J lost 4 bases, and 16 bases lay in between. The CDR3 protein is CASSPPGNLAGANVLTF. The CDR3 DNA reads TGTGCCAGCTCACCTCCAGGGAACTTGGCCGGGGCCAACGTCCTGACTTTC.

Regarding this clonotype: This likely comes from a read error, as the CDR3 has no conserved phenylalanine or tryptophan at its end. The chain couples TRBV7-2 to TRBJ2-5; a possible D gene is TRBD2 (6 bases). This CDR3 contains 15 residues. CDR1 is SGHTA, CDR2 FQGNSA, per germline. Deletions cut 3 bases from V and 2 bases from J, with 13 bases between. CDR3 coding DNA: TGTGCCAGCAGCTTTTCCGGGGGTCCTCAAGAGACCCAGTACCTC. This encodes CASSFSGGPQETQYL.

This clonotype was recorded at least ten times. The CDR3 DNA reads as TGTGCCAGCAGCTTAGCAGGGGGGCGAATGGCTGAAGCTTTCTTT. Translating gives CASSLAGGRMAEAFF. This chain uses TRBV7-9 with TRBJ1-1, with D perhaps matching TRBD1 (6 bases). The CDR3 loop spans 15 amino acids. Looked up from germline, CDR1 is SEHNR and CDR2 is FQNEAQ (reference sequence). V was pared by 0 bases and J by 6 bases, with 14 bases between.

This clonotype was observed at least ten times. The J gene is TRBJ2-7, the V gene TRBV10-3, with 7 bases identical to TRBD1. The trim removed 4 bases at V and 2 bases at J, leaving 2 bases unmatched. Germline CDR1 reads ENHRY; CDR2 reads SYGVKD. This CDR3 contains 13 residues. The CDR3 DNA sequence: TGTGCCATCAGTGGACAGGGAGCCTACGAGCAGTACTTC. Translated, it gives CAISGQGAYEQYF.